These 16 T cell receptor beta chains came from one sample sequenced in a study of Ad26.COV2.S vaccination and SARS-CoV-2 variants (dated by TCRdb to about 2021). Library prep was done by the immunoSEQ multiplex PCR assay. TCRdb took this table from immuneACCESS and kept in-frame rearrangements with V and J called. Such tables lack part of the clones; where checked against another copy, unresolved V genes explain under half of the gap, and the rest is unexplained. The sample table shows over 300,000 clones, and about four fifths are seen once. The ten largest clones take up 7.4% of the sample. Sample treatment or condition, as interpreted from the label and publication: roughly 20 received Ad26.COV2.S at low or high dose, single or two shots; roughly five received placebo; per-sample allocation not given. For vaccine and placebo recipients, repertoires were sequenced using samples collected on day 63 after the first injection.

The sequences come from peripheral blood, collected in a trial of Ad26.COV2.S vaccine versus placebo. Receptors were obtained from a person aged 18-60 years who received the Ad26.COV2.S COVID-19 vaccine or a placebo.

The CDR3 coding sequence is TGTGCCAGTGGACAGGGGCCAGGAGGCACCATATATTTT. Translating it yields CASGQGPGGTIYF. This rearrangement joins TRBV19 to TRBJ1-3, with TRBD1 identical over 9 bases. Germline V lookup: CDR1 LNHDA, CDR2 SQIVND (reference sequence). With 8 bases clipped from V and 9 bases from J, the junction kept 8 bases outside the gene matches. The CDR3 extends over 13 amino acids.

DNA for the CDR3: TGCGCCAGCAGCTTAGCCCCCGCCCCCCAAGAGACCCAGTACTTC. Its translation: CASSLAPAPQETQYF. The V gene is TRBV5-1, the J gene TRBJ2-5; no reliable D call. Trimming took off 2 bases at V and 1 base at J, with 12 bases between the two ends. This CDR3 has 15 residues. The germline gives CDR1 SGHRS, CDR2 YFSETQ.

The V and J genes are TRBV7-6 and TRBJ2-2; TRBD2 matches at 10 bases. J lost 6 bases, V lost 1 base, and 5 bases had no gene match. The V gene's germline CDR1 is SGHVS and CDR2 FNYEAQ. The CDR3 covers 16 residues. The CDR3 is CASSLDSGGAPGELFF. The CDR3 nucleotides are TGTGCCAGCAGCTTAGACAGCGGGGGGGCCCCCGGGGAGCTGTTTTTT. Drawing the rest from reference TRBV7-6 and TRBJ2-2, the complete variable domain is GAGVSQSPRYKVTKRGQDVALRCDPISGHVSLYWYRQALGQGPEFLTYFNYEAQQDKSGLPNDRFSAERPEGSISTLTIQRTEQRDSAMYRCASSLDSGGAPGELFFGEGSRLTVL.

The CDR3 sequence is CASSARPGTGQYF. The CDR3 DNA is TGTGCCAGCTCAGCGAGACCCGGGACAGGGCAGTACTTC. The chain carries TRBV18 and TRBJ2-7, with TRBD1 matching 8 bases. Losses at the gene ends were 5 bases for V and 9 bases for J; bases not matched to a gene: 9. Germline V gene lookup returns CDR1 KGHSH and CDR2 LQKENI. The CDR3 runs 13 residues.

The chain combines TRBV18 with TRBJ2-7, with a weak D call TRBD1 (6 bases). The CDR3 runs to 15 residues. V lost 3 bases, J lost 7 bases, and 19 bases lay in between. Germline CDR1 and CDR2: KGHSH and LQKENI. CDR3: CASSPRDMTQGEQYF. DNA of the CDR3: TGTGCCAGCTCACCTAGGGACATGACCCAGGGGGAGCAGTACTTC. The full variable domain, rest sourced from reference TRBV18 and TRBJ2-7, is NAGVMQNPRHLVRRRGQEARLRCSPMKGHSHVYWYRQLPEEGLKFMVYLQKENIIDESGMPKERFSAEFPKEGPSILRIQQVVRGDSAAYFCASSPRDMTQGEQYFGPGTRLTVT.

The V and J genes are TRBV27 and TRBJ1-6; D is undetermined. This CDR3 region has 15 residues. Trimming took off 0 bases at V and 8 bases at J, with 11 bases between the two ends. Germline V gene lookup returns CDR1 MNHEY and CDR2 SMNVEV (reference sequence). CDR3 coding DNA: TGTGCCAGCAGTTTATCGAGCAGGAGATATTCACCCCTCCACTTT. Amino acid sequence: CASSLSSRRYSPLHF.

The chain is built from TRBV6-5 and TRBJ1-5; no reliable D call. CDR3 length equals 13 residues. The V gene lost 7 bases and the J gene lost 3 bases, with 10 bases spanning the gap. The germline gives CDR1 MNHEY, CDR2 SVGAGI. CDR3 protein: CASTRESNQPQHF. The DNA of the CDR3 is TGTGCCAGCACGAGGGAGTCCAATCAGCCCCAGCATTTT.

Remarks on this clone: In the same sample, other DNA sequences code for this CDR3. The chain couples TRBV2 to TRBJ1-5, with D possibly being TRBD1 (6 bases). The CDR3 loop spans 14 amino acids. Germline V gene lookup returns CDR1 SNHLY and CDR2 FYNNEI. Trimming left V 3 bases short and J 4 bases short, with 10 bases between. The CDR3: CASSDQGGNQPQHF. CDR3 in DNA: TGTGCCAGCAGTGACCAAGGGGGGAATCAGCCCCAGCATTTT.

The chain has TRBV2 and TRBJ1-1; tentatively, D is TRBD1 (5 bases). Trimming removed 5 bases at V and 6 bases at J, with 10 bases between. Germline V gene data show CDR1 as SNHLY and CDR2 as FYNNEI. This CDR3 is 12 amino acids long. The CDR3 loop reads CASSSGTPEAFF. DNA of the CDR3: TGTGCCAGCAGTTCGGGGACCCCTGAAGCTTTCTTT. Using reference TRBV2 and TRBJ1-1 for the parts outside the CDR3, the full variable domain is EPEVTQTPSHQVTQMGQEVILRCVPISNHLYFYWYRQILGQKVEFLVSFYNNEISEKSEIFDDQFSVERPDGSNFTLKIRSTKLEDSAMYFCASSSGTPEAFFGQGTRLTVV.

The chain combines TRBV4-2 with TRBJ2-1, with 11 positions matching TRBD2. The trim removed 1 base at V and 0 bases at J, leaving 11 bases unmatched. The CDR3 contains 20 residues. CDR1 and CDR2 (germline): LGHNA, YNFKEQ. Here the CDR3 DNA reads TGTGCCAGCAGCCAAGTATCCTTAGCGGGAGGGCGGAGCTCCTACAATGAGCAGTTCTTC. Translated: CASSQVSLAGGRSSYNEQFF.

As for this clone: This specimen includes other DNA sequences encoding the same CDR3. The chain joins TRBV5-1 to TRBJ2-3; maybe TRBD2 (6 bases). The germline CDR1 and CDR2 sequences are SGHRS and YFSETQ. Trimming shortened V by 0 bases and J by 4 bases, and 12 bases separated the two germline ends. This CDR3 region has 15 residues. CDR3 DNA sequence: TGCGCCAGCAGCTTGGCCGGCGGGGCGGCAGATACGCAGTATTTT. Translated: CASSLAGGAADTQYF.

This chain uses TRBV4-1 with TRBJ2-2; D gene uncertain. There are 15 residues in the CDR3. With 2 bases removed from V and 4 bases from J, the gap between germline ends came to 11 bases. The V gene's germline CDR1 is MGHRA and CDR2 YSYEKL. The CDR3 sequence: CASSQLRPPTGELFF. CDR3 DNA sequence: TGCGCCAGCAGCCAACTACGCCCCCCCACCGGGGAGCTGTTTTTT.

The chain couples TRBV19 to TRBJ1-1; 8 nucleotides line up with TRBD1. CDR3 length equals 14 residues. With 5 bases clipped from V and 1 base from J, the junction kept 3 bases outside the gene matches. Germline CDR1 reads LNHDA; CDR2 reads SQIVND (reference sequence). The DNA of the CDR3 is TGTGCCAGTAGTTACAGGGGGACGAACACTGAAGCTTTCTTT. Translated, it gives CASSYRGTNTEAFF.

The chain combines TRBV4-2 with TRBJ1-4; 8 nucleotides match TRBD1. Germline V lookup: CDR1 LGHNA, CDR2 YNFKEQ. With 0 bases clipped from V and 6 bases from J, the junction kept 15 bases outside the gene matches. The CDR3 is 19 residues long. CDR3: CASSQDKGQGSPIDEKLFF. The CDR3 nucleotides are TGTGCCAGCAGCCAAGATAAAGGACAGGGAAGTCCCATCGATGAAAAACTGTTTTTT.

In this sample, this clone turned up a few times. The gene calls are TRBV7-9 and TRBJ1-3; maybe TRBD1 (5 bases). Germline V lookup: CDR1 SEHNR, CDR2 FQNEAQ (reference sequence). The CDR3 sequence is 14 residues long. Trimming removed 5 bases from V and 4 bases from J, with 12 bases in between. In DNA, the CDR3 is TGTGCCAGCAGCCTGGGGGGTGGAGGAAACACCATATATTTT. This codes for CASSLGGGGNTIYF. Supplemented by reference TRBV7-9 and TRBJ1-3, the full variable domain reads DTGVSQNPRHKITKRGQNVTFRCDPISEHNRLYWYRQTLGQGPEFLTYFQNEAQLEKSRLLSDRFSAERPKGSFSTLEIQRTEQGDSAMYLCASSLGGGGNTIYFGEGSWLTVV.

The V call is TRBV5-1, the J call TRBJ1-1; D perhaps matches TRBD1 (5 bases). CDR3 length: 15 amino acids. Germline CDR1 is SGHRS and CDR2 is YFSETQ. V lost 2 bases to trimming and J lost 5 bases, with 16 bases between them. The CDR3 loop is CASSFSPAGGTEAFF. As DNA, the CDR3 is TGCGCCAGCAGCTTCTCCCCCGCGGGGGGGACTGAAGCTTTCTTT.